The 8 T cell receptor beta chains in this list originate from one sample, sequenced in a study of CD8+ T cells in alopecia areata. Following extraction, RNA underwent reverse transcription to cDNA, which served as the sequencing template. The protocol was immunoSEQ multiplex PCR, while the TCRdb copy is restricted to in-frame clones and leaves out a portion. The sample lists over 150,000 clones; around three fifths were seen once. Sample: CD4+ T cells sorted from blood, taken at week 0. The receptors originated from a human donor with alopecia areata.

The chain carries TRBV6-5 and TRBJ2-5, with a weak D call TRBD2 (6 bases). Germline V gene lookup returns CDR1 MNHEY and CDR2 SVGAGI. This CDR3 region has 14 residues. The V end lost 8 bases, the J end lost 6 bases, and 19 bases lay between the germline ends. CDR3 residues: CASGEAVAGKTQYF. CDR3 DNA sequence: TGTGCCAGCGGGGAGGCGGTAGCCGGGAAGACCCAGTACTTC.

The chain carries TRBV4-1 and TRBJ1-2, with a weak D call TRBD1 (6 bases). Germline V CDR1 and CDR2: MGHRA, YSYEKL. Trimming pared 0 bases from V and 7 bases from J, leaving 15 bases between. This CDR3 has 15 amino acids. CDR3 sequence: CASSQDSGGAFGYTF. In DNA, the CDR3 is TGCGCCAGCAGCCAAGATAGTGGGGGCGCATTTGGCTACACCTTC.

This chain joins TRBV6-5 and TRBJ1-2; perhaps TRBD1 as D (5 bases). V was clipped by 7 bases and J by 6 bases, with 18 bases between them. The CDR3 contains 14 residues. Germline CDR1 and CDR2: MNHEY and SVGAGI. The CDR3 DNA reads TGTGCCAGCACCTGGTCGAGGGACGGTGATGGCTACACCTTC. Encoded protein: CASTWSRDGDGYTF.

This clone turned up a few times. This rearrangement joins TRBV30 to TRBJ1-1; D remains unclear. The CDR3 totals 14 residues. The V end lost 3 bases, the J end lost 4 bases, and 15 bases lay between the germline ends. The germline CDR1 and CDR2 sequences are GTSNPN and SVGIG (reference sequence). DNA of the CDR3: TGTGCCTGGAGCGCCCTTATTCGGGGCACTGAAGCTTTCTTT. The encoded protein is CAWSALIRGTEAFF.

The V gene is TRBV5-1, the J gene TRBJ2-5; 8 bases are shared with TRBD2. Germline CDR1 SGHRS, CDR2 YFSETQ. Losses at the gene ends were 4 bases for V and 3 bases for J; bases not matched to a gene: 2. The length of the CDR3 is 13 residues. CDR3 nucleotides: TGCGCCAGCAGCGGTAGCGGGAAAGAGACCCAGTACTTC. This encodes CASSGSGKETQYF.

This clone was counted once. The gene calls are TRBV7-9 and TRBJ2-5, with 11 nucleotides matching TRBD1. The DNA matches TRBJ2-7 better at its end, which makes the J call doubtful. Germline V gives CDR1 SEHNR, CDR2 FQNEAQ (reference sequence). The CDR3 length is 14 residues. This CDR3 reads CASSPGTGGYEQYF. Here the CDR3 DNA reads TGTGCCAGCAGCCCCGGGACAGGGGGCTACGAGCAGTACTTC.

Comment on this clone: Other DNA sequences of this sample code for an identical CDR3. CDR3 amino acids: CASTGTDTQYF. Written as DNA, the CDR3 is TGTGCCAGTACAGGCACAGATACGCAGTATTTT. V usage is TRBV7-9 and J usage is TRBJ2-3; no reliable D call. This CDR3 contains 11 residues. The germline V and J ends were trimmed by 9 bases and 1 base, with 5 bases remaining between them. Germline CDR1 is SEHNR and CDR2 is FQNEAQ (reference sequence).

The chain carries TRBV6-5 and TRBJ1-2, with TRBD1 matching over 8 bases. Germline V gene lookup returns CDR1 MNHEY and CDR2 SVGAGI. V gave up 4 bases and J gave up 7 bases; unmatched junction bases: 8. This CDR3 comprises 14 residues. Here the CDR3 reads CASSFPGQVSGYTF. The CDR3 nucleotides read TGTGCCAGCAGTTTTCCGGGACAGGTGTCTGGCTACACCTTC.